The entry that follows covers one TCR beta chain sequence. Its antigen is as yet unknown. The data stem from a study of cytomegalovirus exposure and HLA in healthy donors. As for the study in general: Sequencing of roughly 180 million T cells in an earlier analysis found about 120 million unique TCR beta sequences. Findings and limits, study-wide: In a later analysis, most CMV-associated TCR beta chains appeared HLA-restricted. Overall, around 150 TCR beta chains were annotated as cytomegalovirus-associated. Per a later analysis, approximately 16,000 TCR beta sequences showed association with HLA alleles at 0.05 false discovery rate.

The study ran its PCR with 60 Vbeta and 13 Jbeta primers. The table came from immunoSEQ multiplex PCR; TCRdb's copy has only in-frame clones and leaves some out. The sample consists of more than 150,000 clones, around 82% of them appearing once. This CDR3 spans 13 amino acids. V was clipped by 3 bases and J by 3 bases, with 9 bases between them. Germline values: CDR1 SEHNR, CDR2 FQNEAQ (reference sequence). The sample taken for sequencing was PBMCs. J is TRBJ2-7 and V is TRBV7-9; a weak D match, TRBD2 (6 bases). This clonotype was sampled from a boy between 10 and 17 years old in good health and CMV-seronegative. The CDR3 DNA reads TGTGCCAGCAGCTTCGGCGGGAACTACGAGCAGTACTTC. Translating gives CASSFGGNYEQYF.